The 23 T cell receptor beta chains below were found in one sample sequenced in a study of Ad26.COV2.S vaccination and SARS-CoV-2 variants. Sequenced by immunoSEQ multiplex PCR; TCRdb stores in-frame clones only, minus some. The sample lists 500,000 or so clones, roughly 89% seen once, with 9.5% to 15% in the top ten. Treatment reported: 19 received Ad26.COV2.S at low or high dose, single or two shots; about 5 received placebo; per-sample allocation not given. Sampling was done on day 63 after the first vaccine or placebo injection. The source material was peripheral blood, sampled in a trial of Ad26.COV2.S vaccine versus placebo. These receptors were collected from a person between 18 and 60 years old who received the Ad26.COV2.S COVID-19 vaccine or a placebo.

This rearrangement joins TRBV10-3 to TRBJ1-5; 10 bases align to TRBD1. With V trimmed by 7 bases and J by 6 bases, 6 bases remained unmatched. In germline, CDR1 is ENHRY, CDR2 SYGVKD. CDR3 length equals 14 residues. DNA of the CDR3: TGTGCCATCAATTCGGACAGGGGGACTCAGCCCCAGCATTTT. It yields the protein CAINSDRGTQPQHF.

The DNA for the CDR3 is TGTGCCTGGACACGGTTAGACTACGAGCAGTACTTC. This codes for CAWTRLDYEQYF. The rearrangement joins TRBV30 to TRBJ2-7; no clear D. With 4 bases removed from V and 3 bases from J, the gap between germline ends came to 10 bases. The CDR3 length is 12 residues. The germline V gene has CDR1 GTSNPN and CDR2 SVGIG (reference sequence). Using reference TRBV30 and TRBJ2-7 for the parts outside the CDR3, the full variable domain is SQTIHQWPATLVQPVGSPLSLECTVEGTSNPNLYWYRQAAGRGLQLLFYSVGIGQISSEVPQNLSASRPQDRQFILSSKKLLLSDSGFYLCAWTRLDYEQYFGPGTRLTVT.

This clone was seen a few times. CDR3 bases: TGTGCCATCAGTGTTAGCGGGAGTTTTGATGAGCAGTTCTTC. It codes for CAISVSGSFDEQFF. The genes are TRBV10-3 and TRBJ2-1; 9 bases fit TRBD2. This CDR3 has 14 residues. Germline V gives CDR1 ENHRY, CDR2 SYGVKD. Unmatched junction bases numbered 6, after V lost 4 bases and J lost 8 bases.

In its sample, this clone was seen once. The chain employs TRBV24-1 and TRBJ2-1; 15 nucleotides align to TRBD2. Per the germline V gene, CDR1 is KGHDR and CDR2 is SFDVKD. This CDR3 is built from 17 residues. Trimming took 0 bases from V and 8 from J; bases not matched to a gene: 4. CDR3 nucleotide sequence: TGTGCCACCAGTGATTTGCCGGGACTAGCGGGAGGCGATGAGCAGTTCTTC. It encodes CATSDLPGLAGGDEQFF.

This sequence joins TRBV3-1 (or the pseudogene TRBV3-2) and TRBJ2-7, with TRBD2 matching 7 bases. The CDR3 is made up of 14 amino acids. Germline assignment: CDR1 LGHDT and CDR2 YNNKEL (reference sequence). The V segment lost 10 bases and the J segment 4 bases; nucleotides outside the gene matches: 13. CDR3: CAILGLREFYEQYF. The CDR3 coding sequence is TGTGCCATCCTAGGTTTGCGGGAGTTTTACGAGCAGTACTTC.

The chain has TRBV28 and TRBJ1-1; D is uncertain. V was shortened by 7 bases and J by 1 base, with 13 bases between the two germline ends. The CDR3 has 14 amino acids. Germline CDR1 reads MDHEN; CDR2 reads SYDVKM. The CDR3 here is CASNRWAQNTEAFF. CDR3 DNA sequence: TGTGCCAGCAATCGTTGGGCACAGAACACTGAAGCTTTCTTT.

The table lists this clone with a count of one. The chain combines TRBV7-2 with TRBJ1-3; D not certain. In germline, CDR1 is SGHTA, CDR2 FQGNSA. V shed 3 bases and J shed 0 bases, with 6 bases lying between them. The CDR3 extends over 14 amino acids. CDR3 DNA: TGTGCCAGCAGCTTCGTATCCTCTGGAAACACCATATATTTT. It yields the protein CASSFVSSGNTIYF. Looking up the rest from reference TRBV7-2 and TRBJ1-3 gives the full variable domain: GAGVSQSPSNKVTEKGKDVELRCDPISGHTALYWYRQSLGQGLEFLIYFQGNSAPDKSGLPSDRFSAERTGGSVSTLTIQRTQQEDSAVYLCASSFVSSGNTIYFGEGSWLTVV.

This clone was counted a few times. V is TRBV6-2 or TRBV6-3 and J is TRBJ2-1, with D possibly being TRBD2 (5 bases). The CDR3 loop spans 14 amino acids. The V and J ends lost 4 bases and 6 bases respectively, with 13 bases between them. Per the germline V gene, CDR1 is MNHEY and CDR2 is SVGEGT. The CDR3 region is CASSSLSGANEQFF. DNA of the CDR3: TGTGCCAGCAGTTCCCTCAGCGGCGCCAATGAGCAGTTCTTC.

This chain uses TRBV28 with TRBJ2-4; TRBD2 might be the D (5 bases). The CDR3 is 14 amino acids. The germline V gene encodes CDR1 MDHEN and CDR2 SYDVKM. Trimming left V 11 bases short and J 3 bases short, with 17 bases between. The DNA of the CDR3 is TGTGCCCACGGGGAGCCGACCATCAAAAACATTCAGTACTTC. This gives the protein CAHGEPTIKNIQYF.

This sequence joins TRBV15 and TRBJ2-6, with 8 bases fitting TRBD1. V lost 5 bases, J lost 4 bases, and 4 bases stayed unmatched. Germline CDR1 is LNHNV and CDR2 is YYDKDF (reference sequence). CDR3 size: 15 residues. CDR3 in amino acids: CATSVRGLGANVLTF. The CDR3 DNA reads TGTGCCACCAGCGTCAGGGGGCTCGGGGCCAACGTCCTGACTTTC.

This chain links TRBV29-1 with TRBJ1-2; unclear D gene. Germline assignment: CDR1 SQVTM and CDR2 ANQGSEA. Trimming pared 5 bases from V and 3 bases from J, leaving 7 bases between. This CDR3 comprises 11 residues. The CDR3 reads CSVTKDYGYTF. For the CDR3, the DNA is TGCAGCGTTACAAAAGACTATGGCTACACCTTC.

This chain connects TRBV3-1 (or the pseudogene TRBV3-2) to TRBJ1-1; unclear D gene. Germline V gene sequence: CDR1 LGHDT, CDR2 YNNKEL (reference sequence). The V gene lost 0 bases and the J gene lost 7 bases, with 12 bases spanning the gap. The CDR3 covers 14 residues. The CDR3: CASSQDLISDEAFF. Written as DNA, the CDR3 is TGTGCCAGCAGCCAAGATCTTATTTCGGATGAAGCTTTCTTT.

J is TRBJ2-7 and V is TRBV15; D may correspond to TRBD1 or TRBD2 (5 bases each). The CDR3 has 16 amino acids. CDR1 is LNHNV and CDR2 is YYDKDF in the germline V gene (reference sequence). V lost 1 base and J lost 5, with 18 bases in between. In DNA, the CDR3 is TGTGCCACCAGCAGAGCCCCCGCAGGGACGGACGACGAGCAGTACTTC. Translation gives CATSRAPAGTDDEQYF.

The CDR3 DNA follows: TGTGCCAGCAGCGCCTCCGGGACAGCGAAGTACGAGCAGTACTTC. This translates into CASSASGTAKYEQYF. The J gene is TRBJ2-7, the V gene TRBV21-1; the DNA was not compared with TRBD1, the D call given in the table. TRBV21-1 is reported as a pseudogene. The CDR3 contains 15 residues.

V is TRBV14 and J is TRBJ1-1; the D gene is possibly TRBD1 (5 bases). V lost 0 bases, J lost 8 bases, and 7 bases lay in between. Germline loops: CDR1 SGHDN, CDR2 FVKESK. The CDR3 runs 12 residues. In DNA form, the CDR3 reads TGTGCCAGCAGCCAAGATTGGGGGGAAGCTTTCTTT. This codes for CASSQDWGEAFF.

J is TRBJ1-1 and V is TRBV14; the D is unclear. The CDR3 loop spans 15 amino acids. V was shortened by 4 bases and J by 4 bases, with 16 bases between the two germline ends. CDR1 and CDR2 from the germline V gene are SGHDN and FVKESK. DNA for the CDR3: TGTGCCAGCAGCCCCGGAAGGACTGTCCCCACTGAAGCTTTCTTT. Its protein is CASSPGRTVPTEAFF.

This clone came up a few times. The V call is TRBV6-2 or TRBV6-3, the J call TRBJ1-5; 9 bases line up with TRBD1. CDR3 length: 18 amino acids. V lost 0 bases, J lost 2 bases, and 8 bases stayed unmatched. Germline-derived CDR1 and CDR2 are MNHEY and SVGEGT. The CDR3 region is CASSYSGTGIEGNQPQHF. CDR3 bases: TGTGCCAGCAGTTACTCGGGGACAGGGATAGAGGGCAATCAGCCCCAGCATTTT.

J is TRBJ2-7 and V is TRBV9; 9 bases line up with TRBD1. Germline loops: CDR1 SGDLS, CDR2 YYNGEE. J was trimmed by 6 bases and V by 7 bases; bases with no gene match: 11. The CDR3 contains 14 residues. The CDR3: CASRLGDRVGEQYF. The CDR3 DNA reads TGTGCCAGCCGGCTTGGGGACAGGGTTGGCGAGCAGTACTTC.

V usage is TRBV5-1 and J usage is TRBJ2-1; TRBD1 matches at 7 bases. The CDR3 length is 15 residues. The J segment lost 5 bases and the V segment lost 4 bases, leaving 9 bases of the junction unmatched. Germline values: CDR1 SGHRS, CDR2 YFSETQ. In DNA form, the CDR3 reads TGCGCCAGCAGCCGAGCCGGGACAGACAACAATGAGCAGTTCTTC. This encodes CASSRAGTDNNEQFF.

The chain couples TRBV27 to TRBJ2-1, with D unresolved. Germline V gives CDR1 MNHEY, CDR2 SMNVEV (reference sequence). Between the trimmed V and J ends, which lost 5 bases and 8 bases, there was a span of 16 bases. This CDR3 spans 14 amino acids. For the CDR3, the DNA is TGTGCCAGCAGTCGCCCGACTCGACGGGATGAGCAGTTCTTC. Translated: CASSRPTRRDEQFF.

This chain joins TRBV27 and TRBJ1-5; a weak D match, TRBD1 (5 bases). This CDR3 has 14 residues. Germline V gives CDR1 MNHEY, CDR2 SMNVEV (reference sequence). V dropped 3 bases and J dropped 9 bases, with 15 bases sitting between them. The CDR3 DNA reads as TGTGCCAGCAGTTTGGGGCGGGGCGTGATGCCCCAGCATTTT. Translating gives CASSLGRGVMPQHF.

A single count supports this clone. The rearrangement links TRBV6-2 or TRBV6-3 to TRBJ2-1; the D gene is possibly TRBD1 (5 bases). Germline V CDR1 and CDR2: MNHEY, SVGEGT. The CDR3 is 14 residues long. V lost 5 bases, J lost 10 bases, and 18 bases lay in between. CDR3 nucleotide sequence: TGTGCCAGCAGTCAAACGGACGGTAAGGGGGAGCAGTTCTTC. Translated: CASSQTDGKGEQFF.

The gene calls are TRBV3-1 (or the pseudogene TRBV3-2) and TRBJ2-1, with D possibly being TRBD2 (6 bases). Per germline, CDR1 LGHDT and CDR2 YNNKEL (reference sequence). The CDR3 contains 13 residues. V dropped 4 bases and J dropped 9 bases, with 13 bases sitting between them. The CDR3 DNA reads TGTGCCAGCAGCCCGGACTACAGTACTGAGCAGTTCTTC. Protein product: CASSPDYSTEQFF.